The 8 T cell receptor beta chains presented below share a single source sample, sequenced in a study of blood T cell repertoires in COVID-19. Clones were read by immunoSEQ multiplex PCR, and TCRdb kept only the in-frame ones, dropping some. The sample has 150,000 to 200,000 clones, approximately 91% seen once. Material for sequencing was PBMCs or T cells enriched from blood (not recorded which). All receptors derive from a woman aged 18-35 years who had recovered from COVID-19.

The chain links TRBV6-4 to TRBJ2-1; TRBD2 aligns across 14 bases. CDR1 and CDR2 from the germline V gene are MRHNA and SNTAGT. The V segment lost 4 bases and the J segment 5 bases; nucleotides outside the gene matches: 1. The CDR3 is 15 residues long. The CDR3 here is CASSGTSGGNNEQFF. CDR3 DNA sequence: TGTGCCAGCAGTGGGACTAGCGGGGGGAACAATGAGCAGTTCTTC.

V is TRBV2 and J is TRBJ2-1, with 15 bases fitting TRBD2. V lost 6 bases and J lost 9; bases outside the gene matches: 12. CDR3 size: 17 residues. Germline values: CDR1 SNHLY, CDR2 FYNNEI. The CDR3: CASRPGLAGGLGSEQFF. Written as DNA, the CDR3 is TGTGCCAGCAGACCAGGACTAGCGGGAGGGCTGGGGTCTGAGCAGTTCTTC.

V gene TRBV7-3 combines with J gene TRBJ2-1; 11 bases line up with TRBD1. Germline V lookup: CDR1 SGHTA, CDR2 FQGTGA. J was trimmed by 5 bases and V by 5 bases; bases with no gene match: 11. The CDR3 is made up of 17 amino acids. CDR3 loop: CASSLRWGTGGNNEQFF. The DNA of the CDR3 is TGTGCCAGCAGCCTTAGATGGGGGACAGGGGGTAACAATGAGCAGTTCTTC.

DNA for the CDR3: TGCAGCGTACGACACCCCCATGAGCAGTTCTTC. Translated, it gives CSVRHPHEQFF. This chain uses TRBV29-1 with TRBJ2-1; D is ambiguous. Trimming left V 6 bases short and J 8 bases short, with 11 bases between. This CDR3 contains 11 residues. Per germline, CDR1 SQVTM and CDR2 ANQGSEA.

The V and J genes are TRBV27 and TRBJ2-1, with TRBD2 matching 7 bases. CDR1 is MNHEY, CDR2 SMNVEV, per germline (reference sequence). The CDR3 spans 15 residues. V gave up 9 bases and J gave up 2 bases; unmatched junction bases: 10. In DNA form, the CDR3 reads TGTGCCAGTTCGAACGGGAGGACGCCCTACAATGAGCAGTTCTTC. It translates to CASSNGRTPYNEQFF.

The CDR3 spells CASSQEAAGPVEQFF. CDR3 DNA: TGTGCCAGCAGCCAAGAGGCAGCGGGACCGGTTGAGCAGTTCTTC. V gene TRBV4-2 combines with J gene TRBJ2-1; 7 bases map to TRBD2. The trim removed 0 bases at V and 9 bases at J, leaving 8 bases unmatched. Germline CDR1 is LGHNA and CDR2 is YNFKEQ. CDR3 size: 15 residues.

This chain connects TRBV20-1 to TRBJ2-1; TRBD2 matches 7 bases. The CDR3 covers 11 residues. Germline lookup yields CDR1 DFQATT and CDR2 SNEGSKA (reference sequence). Trimming removed 5 bases from V and 10 bases from J; junction bases left unmatched: 5. The CDR3 sequence: CSAYTGGEQFF. CDR3 coding DNA: TGCAGTGCTTATACGGGGGGAGAGCAGTTCTTC.

V and J are TRBV30 and TRBJ2-7; D ambiguous. This CDR3 has 15 amino acids. The germline CDR1 and CDR2 sequences are GTSNPN and SVGIG (reference sequence). Trimming took off 2 bases at V and 3 bases at J, with 17 bases between the two ends. The CDR3 sequence is CAWSPLAEQVYEQYF. In DNA, the CDR3 is TGTGCCTGGAGTCCCCTGGCGGAGCAAGTCTACGAGCAGTACTTC.